This entry is about one T cell receptor beta chain. Germline loops: CDR1 SQVTM, CDR2 ANQGSEA. The CDR3 loop spans 11 amino acids. This sample was taken from a study of CD8+CD57+ T cells in acquired aplastic anemia. Whole-study context: The DNA of sorted CD4+ and CD8+ cells averaged 3.2 ug.

Before being chosen for sequencing, patients had shown CD8+CD57+ cell expansion by flow cytometry. Investigators profiled TCR beta VDJ and CDR3 from genomic DNA template. TCRdb reanalysed the reads using MiXCR and keeps one entry per CDR3 protein. The sample contains about 240,000 distinct CDR3 sequences, around 45% of which appear only once. This TCR came from a human donor with aplastic anemia. The rearrangement uses TRBV29-1 and TRBJ2-1; tentative D call: TRBD1 (6 bases). Sequencing was done on a sample of sorted CD4+, CD8+, or CD8+CD57+ T cells (not recorded which) from PBMCs. The CDR3, as DNA: TGCAGAACGCAGGGGTTGAATGAGCAGTTCTTC. This encodes CRTQGLNEQFF.